The source of this T cell receptor beta chain is a study of T cell repertoires in cytomegalovirus infection. Study background: CMV infection plus the matching HLA type was flagged by public TCR beta signatures.

Using its own MiXCR run on the reads, TCRdb lists one record per CDR3 protein. The repertoire holds 75,000 to 100,000 distinct CDR3 sequences, with about 29% as singletons. Comment on this clonotype: No antigen is known for it.

The CDR3 spans 15 residues. Germline V gives CDR1 MNHNS, CDR2 SASEGT. With 5 bases removed from V and 2 bases from J, the gap between germline ends came to 15 bases. This TCR was recovered from a human donor in good health (CMV status not recorded). Some clones in this sample may be carry-over from other donors' samples. Sequenced here: CD8+ T cells from cultured PBMCs, sampled from culture after CMV antigen stimulation. This sequence joins TRBV6-1 and TRBJ1-1, with D perhaps TRBD1 (6 bases). CDR3 protein: CASSRIGGLNTEAFF. The CDR3 DNA reads as TGTGCCAGCAGTCGAATCGGGGGGCTCAACACTGAAGCTTTCTTT.